These 18 T cell receptor beta chains originate from one sample sequenced in a study of shared clonotypes between healthy human individuals (TCRdb year 2020). The library was generated by the immunoSEQ multiplex PCR assay. This is the immuneACCESS table as TCRdb keeps it, with only in-frame sequences that have V and J called. A part of the clones is gone; compared with another copy, unresolved V genes explain less than half, and the rest is unexplained. Present in this sample are 2,500,000 or so clones, 80% to 95% of which were seen just once. The ten largest make up around 0.35% of the sample. The sequenced sample was naive CD4+ T cells from PBMCs. The cell subset or site tag for this specimen amounts to: CD45RA+ positively selected. These receptors all come from a man between 18 and 29 years old in good health. Some clones in this sample may be carry-over from other donors' samples.

This rearrangement joins TRBV6-1 to TRBJ1-4; no firm D call. The CDR3 covers 14 residues. V was shortened by 2 bases and J by 6 bases, with 10 bases between the two germline ends. Germline values: CDR1 MNHNS, CDR2 SASEGT. Written as DNA, the CDR3 is TGTGCCAGCAGTGAAATTGGCAGATATGAAAAACTGTTTTTT. Protein: CASSEIGRYEKLFF.

V gene TRBV6-1 combines with J gene TRBJ1-6; D is undetermined. The CDR3 length is 13 residues. Germline V lookup: CDR1 MNHNS, CDR2 SASEGT. V lost 4 bases and J lost 8, with 9 bases in between. CDR3 sequence: CASSVTPDSPLHF. The CDR3 DNA follows: TGTGCCAGCAGTGTCACACCCGATTCACCCCTCCACTTT.

The J gene is TRBJ1-5, the V gene TRBV30, with no clear D. Germline loops: CDR1 GTSNPN, CDR2 SVGIG (reference sequence). V gave up 0 bases and J gave up 4 bases, with 22 bases separating them. The CDR3 covers 18 residues. CDR3 in amino acids: CAWSVRKPHGVKNQPQHF. DNA for the CDR3: TGTGCCTGGAGTGTTCGGAAGCCCCACGGGGTCAAGAATCAGCCCCAGCATTTT.

This clone was picked up one time. The chain couples TRBV12-5 to TRBJ1-1; D not certain. The CDR3 covers 14 residues. V shed 1 base and J shed 4 bases, with 10 bases lying between them. Germline CDR1 LGHNT, CDR2 FRNRAP. CDR3 DNA: TGTGCTAGTGGTTTGGCCGGATGGCTCACTGAAGCTTTCTTT. Amino acids: CASGLAGWLTEAFF. Using reference TRBV12-5 and TRBJ1-1 for the parts outside the CDR3, the full variable domain is DARVTQTPRHKVTEMGQEVTMRCQPILGHNTVFWYRQTMMQGLELLAYFRNRAPLDDSGMPKDRFSAEMPDATLATLKIQPSEPRDSAVYFCASGLAGWLTEAFFGQGTRLTVV.

V and J are TRBV11-2 and TRBJ2-2; D not resolved. V was pared by 5 bases and J by 7 bases, with 11 bases between. This CDR3 has 13 amino acids. Germline-derived CDR1 and CDR2 are SGHAT and FQNNGV. The CDR3 is CASSPATHGELFF. The CDR3 DNA is TGTGCCAGCAGCCCCGCCACGCACGGGGAGCTGTTTTTT.

The chain couples TRBV13 to TRBJ2-7, with 10 nucleotides matching TRBD2. CDR1 PRHDT and CDR2 FYEKMQ come from the germline V gene (reference sequence). The CDR3 runs to 15 residues. The V segment lost 4 bases and the J segment 6 bases; nucleotides outside the gene matches: 9. Here the CDR3 reads CASSSPLAGVLEQYF. The CDR3 nucleotides read TGTGCCAGCAGCTCCCCCCTAGCGGGAGTACTCGAGCAGTACTTC.

This clone appeared once. The chain carries TRBV27 and TRBJ1-1; 7 bases map to TRBD1. The CDR3 totals 15 residues. J lost 2 bases, V lost 8 bases, and 11 bases had no gene match. CDR1 and CDR2 from the germline V gene are MNHEY and SMNVEV (reference sequence). CDR3 loop: CASGAPGTANTEAFF. DNA of the CDR3: TGTGCCAGCGGGGCCCCCGGGACAGCTAACACTGAAGCTTTCTTT.

The gene calls are TRBV30 and TRBJ2-7; no clear D. Germline V gene lookup returns CDR1 GTSNPN and CDR2 SVGIG (reference sequence). V shed 4 bases and J shed 0 bases, with 7 bases lying between them. This CDR3 comprises 12 residues. CDR3 sequence (DNA): TGTGCCTGGAACAGTGCCTCCTACGAGCAGTACTTC. Translation gives CAWNSASYEQYF.

This chain links TRBV18 with TRBJ2-7; possibly TRBD1 for D (6 bases). The CDR3 has 14 residues. Germline CDR1 reads KGHSH; CDR2 reads LQKENI. V was trimmed by 5 bases and J by 7 bases, leaving 18 bases between them. CDR3 amino acids: CASSTNRDVGEQYF. In DNA, the CDR3 is TGTGCCAGCTCAACAAACAGGGATGTGGGTGAGCAGTACTTC.

The chain combines TRBV5-1 with TRBJ2-1; 11 positions match TRBD2. The CDR3 is made up of 16 amino acids. V lost 0 bases and J lost 6; bases outside the gene matches: 5. The germline V gene has CDR1 SGHRS and CDR2 YFSETQ. The DNA for the CDR3 is TGCGCCAGCAGCTTGGAGATAGCGGGAGGGGTCAATGAGCAGTTCTTC. Translated: CASSLEIAGGVNEQFF.

The rearrangement uses TRBV28 and TRBJ2-3; D might be TRBD2 (5 bases). Germline loops: CDR1 MDHEN, CDR2 SYDVKM. V dropped 6 bases and J dropped 2 bases, with 21 bases sitting between them. The CDR3 totals 17 residues. DNA of the CDR3: TGTGCCAGCAGCTTAGGGCTCCGAGCGGAACACACAGATACGCAGTATTTT. It is translated as CASSLGLRAEHTDTQYF.

Turning to this clone: Within the sample, other DNA sequences also encode this same CDR3. J is TRBJ2-1 and V is TRBV5-1; D is ambiguous. Germline V gene sequence: CDR1 SGHRS, CDR2 YFSETQ. This CDR3 spans 15 amino acids. Trimming removed 0 bases from V and 1 base from J, with 8 bases in between. CDR3: CASSLVAVSYNEQFF. Here the CDR3 DNA reads TGCGCCAGCAGCTTGGTGGCGGTTTCCTACAATGAGCAGTTCTTC.

The rearrangement uses TRBV9 and TRBJ1-3; D is unclear. CDR3 length: 17 amino acids. V lost 0 bases and J lost 2, with 15 bases in between. Germline CDR1 and CDR2: SGDLS and YYNGEE. As DNA, the CDR3 is TGTGCCAGCAGCGTAGAACCCCTCTTAGGGCCTGGAAACACCATATATTTT. Residues: CASSVEPLLGPGNTIYF.

The chain couples TRBV7-8 to TRBJ2-7, with TRBD1 identical over 7 bases. This CDR3 comprises 15 residues. Germline trimming cut 2 bases from V and 6 bases from J; bases unmatched to any gene: 10. From germline, CDR1 is SGHVS and CDR2 FQNEAQ. In DNA form, the CDR3 reads TGTGCCAGCAGCTTATTGGGGACAGTGAGTCTCGAGCAGTACTTC. Its translation: CASSLLGTVSLEQYF.

V gene TRBV9 combines with J gene TRBJ2-5; D could derive from TRBD1 or TRBD2 (5 bases each). The CDR3 is made up of 13 amino acids. CDR1 and CDR2 (germline): SGDLS, YYNGEE. Trimming took off 4 bases at V and 5 bases at J, with 12 bases between the two ends. The CDR3 sequence: CASSPTWGETQYF. CDR3 in DNA: TGTGCCAGCAGCCCAACCTGGGGGGAGACCCAGTACTTC. Based on the CDR3 plus reference TRBV9 and TRBJ2-5, the full variable domain is DSGVTQTPKHLITATGQRVTLRCSPRSGDLSVYWYQQSLDQGLQFLIQYYNGEERAKGNILERFSAQQFPDLHSELNLSSLELGDSALYFCASSPTWGETQYFGPGTRLLVL.

The rearrangement joins TRBV7-3 to TRBJ2-5, with no clear D. The CDR3 length is 14 residues. Germline CDR1 SGHTA, CDR2 FQGTGA. V lost 1 base to trimming and J lost 2 bases, with 8 bases between them. CDR3 loop: CASSLMGGQETQYF. CDR3 DNA: TGTGCCAGCAGCTTAATGGGCGGACAAGAGACCCAGTACTTC.

The gene calls are TRBV5-1 and TRBJ2-2; TRBD1 matches at 8 bases. Germline V gene data show CDR1 as SGHRS and CDR2 as YFSETQ. V shed 0 bases, J shed 8 bases, and the junction held 15 bases outside the gene matches. The CDR3 has 18 amino acids. CDR3 bases: TGCGCCAGCAGCTTGGTATTGACGGACAGGGTGATCGGGGGGGAGCTGTTTTTT. Amino acid sequence: CASSLVLTDRVIGGELFF. The complete variable domain, with remaining parts taken from reference TRBV5-1 and TRBJ2-2, reads KAGVTQTPRYLIKTRGQQVTLSCSPISGHRSVSWYQQTPGQGLQFLFEYFSETQRNKGNFPGRFSGRQFSNSRSEMNVSTLELGDSALYLCASSLVLTDRVIGGELFFGEGSRLTVL.

CDR3 coding DNA: TGTGCCAGCAGCCCGGGGACAGGCTGGGGGGTGGATACGCAGTATTTT. Amino acids: CASSPGTGWGVDTQYF. The rearrangement links TRBV11-3 to TRBJ2-3; TRBD1 matches at 8 bases. The germline V gene has CDR1 SGHNT and CDR2 YENEEA. V was clipped by 5 bases and J by 6 bases; unmatched bases: 13. The CDR3 spans 16 residues.